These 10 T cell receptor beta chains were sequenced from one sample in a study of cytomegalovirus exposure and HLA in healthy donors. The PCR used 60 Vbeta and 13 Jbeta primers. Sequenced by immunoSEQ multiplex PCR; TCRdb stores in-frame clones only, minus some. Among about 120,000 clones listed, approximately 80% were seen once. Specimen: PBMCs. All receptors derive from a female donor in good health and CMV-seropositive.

The CDR3 loop is CASSDRQGYTDTQYF. CDR3 in DNA: TGTGCCAGCAGTGACCGACAGGGGTACACAGATACGCAGTATTTT. The chain has TRBV2 and TRBJ2-3; TRBD1 agrees at 8 bases. Trimming at V came to 3 bases and at J to 2 bases, leaving 4 bases not matched to a gene. The CDR3 extends over 15 amino acids. CDR1 is SNHLY, CDR2 FYNNEI, per germline.

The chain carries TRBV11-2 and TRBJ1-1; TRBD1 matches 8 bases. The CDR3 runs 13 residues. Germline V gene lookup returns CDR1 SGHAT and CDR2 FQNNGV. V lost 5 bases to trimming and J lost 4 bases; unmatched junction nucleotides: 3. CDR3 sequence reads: CASSTQGATEAFF. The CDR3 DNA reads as TGTGCCAGCAGCACCCAGGGGGCCACTGAAGCTTTCTTT.

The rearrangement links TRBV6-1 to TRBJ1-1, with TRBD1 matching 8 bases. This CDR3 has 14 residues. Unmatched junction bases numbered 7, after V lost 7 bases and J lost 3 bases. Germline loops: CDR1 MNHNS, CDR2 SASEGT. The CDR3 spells CASTKTGEDTEAFF. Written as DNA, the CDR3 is TGTGCCAGCACCAAGACAGGGGAGGACACTGAAGCTTTCTTT.

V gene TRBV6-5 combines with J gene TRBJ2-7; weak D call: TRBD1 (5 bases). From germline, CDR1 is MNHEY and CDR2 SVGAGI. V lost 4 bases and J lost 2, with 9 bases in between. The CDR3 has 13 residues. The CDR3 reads CASSSQDTYEQYF. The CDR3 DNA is TGTGCCAGCAGTTCTCAGGACACCTACGAGCAGTACTTC.

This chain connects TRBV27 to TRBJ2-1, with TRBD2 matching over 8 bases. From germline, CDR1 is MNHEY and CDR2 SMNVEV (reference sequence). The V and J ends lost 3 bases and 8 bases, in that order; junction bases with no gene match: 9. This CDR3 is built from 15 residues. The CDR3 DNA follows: TGTGCCAGCAGTTTCTTCGGGGGGGCCGGGTATGAGCAGTTCTTC. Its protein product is CASSFFGGAGYEQFF.

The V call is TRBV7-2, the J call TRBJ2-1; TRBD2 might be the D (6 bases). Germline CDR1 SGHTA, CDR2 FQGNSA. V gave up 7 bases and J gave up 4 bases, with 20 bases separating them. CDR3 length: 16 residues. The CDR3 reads CASISYGGGLYNEQFF. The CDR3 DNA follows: TGTGCCAGCATCTCTTACGGGGGAGGACTTTACAATGAGCAGTTCTTC.

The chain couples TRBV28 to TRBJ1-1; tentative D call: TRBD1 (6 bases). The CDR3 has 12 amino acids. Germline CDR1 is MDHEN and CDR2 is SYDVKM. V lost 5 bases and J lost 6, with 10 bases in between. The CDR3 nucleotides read TGTGCCAGCAGTCCCAGGGGTGCTGAAGCTTTCTTT. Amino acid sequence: CASSPRGAEAFF. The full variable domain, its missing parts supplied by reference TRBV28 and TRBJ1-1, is DVKVTQSSRYLVKRTGEKVFLECVQDMDHENMFWYRQDPGLGLRLIYFSYDVKMKEKGDIPEGYSVSREKKERFSLILESASTNQTSMYLCASSPRGAEAFFGQGTRLTVV.

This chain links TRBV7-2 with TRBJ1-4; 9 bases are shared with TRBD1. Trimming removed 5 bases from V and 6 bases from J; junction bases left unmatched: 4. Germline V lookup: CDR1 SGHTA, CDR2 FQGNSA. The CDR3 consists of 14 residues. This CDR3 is CASSPWDRDEKLFF. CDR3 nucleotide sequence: TGTGCCAGCAGCCCCTGGGACAGGGATGAAAAACTGTTTTTT. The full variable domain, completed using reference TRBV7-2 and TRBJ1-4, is GAGVSQSPSNKVTEKGKDVELRCDPISGHTALYWYRQSLGQGLEFLIYFQGNSAPDKSGLPSDRFSAERTGGSVSTLTIQRTQQEDSAVYLCASSPWDRDEKLFFGSGTQLSVL.

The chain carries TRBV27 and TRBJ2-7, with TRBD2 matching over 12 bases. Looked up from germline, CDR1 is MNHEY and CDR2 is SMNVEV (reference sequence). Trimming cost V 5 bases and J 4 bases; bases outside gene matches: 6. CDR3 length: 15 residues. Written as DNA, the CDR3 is TGTGCCAGCAGTACACTAGCGGGGGGCTGGTACGAGCAGTACTTC. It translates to CASSTLAGGWYEQYF.

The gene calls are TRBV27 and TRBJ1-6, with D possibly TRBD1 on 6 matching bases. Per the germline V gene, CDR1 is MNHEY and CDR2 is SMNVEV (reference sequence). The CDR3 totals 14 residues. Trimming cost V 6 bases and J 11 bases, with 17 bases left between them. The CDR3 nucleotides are TGTGCCAGCAGGCTAGCAGGGGAACCAACACCCCTCCACTTT. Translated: CASRLAGEPTPLHF.